Shown below are 28 T cell receptor beta chains from a single sample sequenced in a study of blood T cell repertoires in COVID-19. Using immunoSEQ multiplex PCR, the repertoire was profiled, and TCRdb retains in-frame clones only, with some absent. The sample carries around 130,000 clones, under 90% recorded once. Source material: peripheral blood. These receptors all come from a woman between 55 and 75 years old with acute or convalescent COVID-19.

The chain joins TRBV19 to TRBJ1-1, with TRBD1 identical over 9 bases. CDR3 length: 16 residues. V was pared by 3 bases and J by 0 bases, with 5 bases of the junction left unmatched. Germline V gene sequence: CDR1 LNHDA, CDR2 SQIVND (reference sequence). The CDR3 nucleotides are TGTGCCAGTAGTATTGACAGGGGGAACATGAACACTGAAGCTTTCTTT. Translating it yields CASSIDRGNMNTEAFF.

The chain uses TRBV5-8 and TRBJ2-1; D is unresolved. Trimming left V 2 bases short and J 12 bases short, with 3 bases between. This CDR3 is built from 9 residues. CDR1 SGHTS and CDR2 YDEGEE come from the germline V gene. The CDR3 loop is CASSFGQFF. As DNA, the CDR3 is TGTGCCAGCAGCTTCGGGCAGTTCTTC.

The V and J genes are TRBV13 and TRBJ2-3; the D gene is possibly TRBD1 (5 bases). Trimming took off 5 bases at V and 2 bases at J, with 11 bases between the two ends. From germline, CDR1 is PRHDT and CDR2 FYEKMQ (reference sequence). This CDR3 spans 14 amino acids. Here the CDR3 reads CASSPDRFTDTQYF. The CDR3 DNA reads as TGTGCCAGCAGCCCCGACAGATTCACAGATACGCAGTATTTT.

This chain uses TRBV19 with TRBJ2-5, with 10 bases matching TRBD1. The J segment lost 5 bases and the V segment lost 7 bases, leaving 4 bases of the junction unmatched. CDR3 length equals 13 residues. Germline-derived CDR1 and CDR2 are LNHDA and SQIVND (reference sequence). This CDR3 reads CASKDRGVETQYF. The DNA of the CDR3 is TGTGCCAGTAAGGACAGGGGGGTGGAGACCCAGTACTTC.

The chain has TRBV20-1 and TRBJ1-1; no clear D gene. V lost 2 bases to trimming and J lost 2 bases, with 3 bases between them. Germline CDR1 reads DFQATT; CDR2 reads SNEGSKA (reference sequence). The CDR3 totals 11 residues. The CDR3 coding sequence is TGCAGTGCTAGATTAAACACTGAAGCTTTCTTT. Protein sequence: CSARLNTEAFF.

The chain uses TRBV30 and TRBJ1-1; no reliable D call. Deletions cut 0 bases from V and 1 base from J, with 6 bases between. The germline V gene encodes CDR1 GTSNPN and CDR2 SVGIG (reference sequence). This CDR3 contains 13 residues. CDR3 nucleotides: TGTGCCTGGAGTGTACAACAGAACACTGAAGCTTTCTTT. Translated, it gives CAWSVQQNTEAFF.

The rearrangement joins TRBV18 to TRBJ1-1; possibly TRBD1 for D (6 bases). Germline V gives CDR1 KGHSH, CDR2 LQKENI. There are 14 residues in the CDR3. Deletions cut 6 bases from V and 0 bases from J, with 11 bases between. CDR3 nucleotide sequence: TGTGCCAGCTCCCCGGGACACTTGAACACTGAAGCTTTCTTT. It specifies CASSPGHLNTEAFF.

This clone was seen a single time. The chain is built from TRBV6-5 and TRBJ1-2; D may be TRBD1 (5 bases). Germline CDR1 and CDR2: MNHEY and SVGAGI. Trimming left V 7 bases short and J 4 bases short, with 16 bases between. The CDR3 has 14 residues. The DNA for the CDR3 is TGTGCCAGCAACCCGGGACGGGGGACCTATGGCTACACCTTC. This sequence encodes CASNPGRGTYGYTF.

The V and J genes are TRBV24-1 and TRBJ1-2, with 7 bases lining up with TRBD1. The CDR3 covers 16 residues. CDR1 and CDR2 from the germline V gene are KGHDR and SFDVKD. V was clipped by 0 bases and J by 1 base; unmatched bases: 4. The CDR3 sequence is CATSDLQGGINYGYTF. CDR3 sequence (DNA): TGTGCCACCAGTGATTTGCAGGGGGGCATTAACTATGGCTACACCTTC.

This chain links TRBV19 with TRBJ1-5; D is possibly TRBD1 (6 bases). This CDR3 is 16 amino acids long. Germline V gene data show CDR1 as LNHDA and CDR2 as SQIVND (reference sequence). Trimming removed 4 bases at V and 4 bases at J, with 17 bases between. The CDR3 sequence: CASSTPEAGANQPQHF. CDR3 coding DNA: TGTGCCAGTAGTACCCCGGAGGCAGGGGCGAATCAGCCCCAGCATTTT.

This clone appeared a few times. The chain combines TRBV7-6 with TRBJ2-3; TRBD2 might be the D (5 bases). CDR1 and CDR2 from the germline V gene are SGHVS and FNYEAQ. Trimming stripped 5 bases from V and 3 bases from J, with 12 bases between. The length of the CDR3 is 14 residues. The CDR3 region has the DNA TGTGCCAGCAGCCTACGGACGGGAACAGATACGCAGTATTTT. This translates into CASSLRTGTDTQYF. Looking up the rest from reference TRBV7-6 and TRBJ2-3 gives the full variable domain: GAGVSQSPRYKVTKRGQDVALRCDPISGHVSLYWYRQALGQGPEFLTYFNYEAQQDKSGLPNDRFSAERPEGSISTLTIQRTEQRDSAMYRCASSLRTGTDTQYFGPGTRLTVL.

V and J are TRBV2 and TRBJ1-2, with D hard to call. The CDR3 is 13 residues long. Trimming shortened V by 2 bases and J by 4 bases, and 8 bases separated the two germline ends. Germline V gives CDR1 SNHLY, CDR2 FYNNEI. The CDR3: CASSETPSYGYTF. The CDR3 DNA reads TGTGCCAGCAGTGAAACTCCATCCTATGGCTACACCTTC. Full variable domain (remainder filled in from reference TRBV2 and TRBJ1-2): EPEVTQTPSHQVTQMGQEVILRCVPISNHLYFYWYRQILGQKVEFLVSFYNNEISEKSEIFDDQFSVERPDGSNFTLKIRSTKLEDSAMYFCASSETPSYGYTFGSGTRLTVV.

The chain employs TRBV5-6 and TRBJ2-1; D perhaps matches TRBD1 (7 bases). Trimming left V 0 bases short and J 7 bases short, with 11 bases between. This CDR3 is 14 amino acids long. Germline CDR1 SGHDT, CDR2 YYEEEE. The CDR3, as DNA: TGTGCCAGCAGCTTGGAACAGGGGAGGAATGAGCAGTTCTTC. As protein: CASSLEQGRNEQFF. The variable domain in full, completed from reference TRBV5-6 and TRBJ2-1, reads DAGVTQSPTHLIKTRGQQVTLRCSPKSGHDTVSWYQQALGQGPQFIFQYYEEEERQRGNFPDRFSGHQFPNYSSELNVNALLLGDSALYLCASSLEQGRNEQFFGPGTRLTVL.

This clone was counted between two and nine times. The chain is built from TRBV5-1 and TRBJ1-2, with unresolved D. V was cut by 4 bases and J by 1 base, with 17 bases left in between. The CDR3 consists of 16 residues. Germline CDR1 reads SGHRS; CDR2 reads YFSETQ. The CDR3 nucleotides are TGCGCCAGCAGCCCGGTACACGGAGAGCATAACTATGGCTACACCTTC. This translates into CASSPVHGEHNYGYTF.

V and J are TRBV6-5 and TRBJ1-1, with no clear D. Germline V gene data show CDR1 as MNHEY and CDR2 as SVGAGI. There are 14 residues in the CDR3. V was shortened by 5 bases and J by 1 base, with 11 bases between the two germline ends. The CDR3 loop is CASSTGVKNTEAFF. CDR3 sequence (DNA): TGTGCCAGCAGTACCGGTGTGAAGAACACTGAAGCTTTCTTT.

The chain is built from TRBV3-1 (or the pseudogene TRBV3-2) and TRBJ1-5, with a tentative D call TRBD1 (6 bases). From germline, CDR1 is LGHDT and CDR2 YNNKEL (reference sequence). The CDR3 is 13 amino acids. V gave up 5 bases and J gave up 4 bases, with 9 bases separating them. CDR3 nucleotides: TGTGCCAGCAGCGCAACAGGGAATCAGCCCCAGCATTTT. Its translation is CASSATGNQPQHF.

The sample holds one count of this clone. The V call is TRBV19, the J call TRBJ1-5; 7 bases fit TRBD1. J gave up 6 bases and V 6 bases, and 11 bases lay outside the gene matches. CDR3 size: 15 residues. Germline CDR1 LNHDA, CDR2 SQIVND (reference sequence). CDR3 sequence reads: CASRLPTGVGQPQHF. As DNA, the CDR3 is TGTGCCAGTAGGCTTCCTACAGGGGTTGGTCAGCCCCAGCATTTT.

V is TRBV6-5 and J is TRBJ1-1; TRBD1 is a possible D gene (6 bases). V gave up 7 bases and J gave up 2 bases, with 17 bases separating them. Germline V gene data show CDR1 as MNHEY and CDR2 as SVGAGI. The CDR3 is made up of 15 amino acids. The CDR3 protein is CASKAPPGVNTEAFF. The CDR3 region has the DNA TGTGCCAGCAAGGCCCCCCCAGGGGTCAACACTGAAGCTTTCTTT.

The J gene is TRBJ2-3, the V gene TRBV7-9; D might be TRBD2 (7 bases). V gave up 5 bases and J gave up 0 bases, with 15 bases separating them. Germline CDR1 reads SEHNR; CDR2 reads FQNEAQ (reference sequence). The length of the CDR3 is 16 residues. The CDR3, as DNA: TGTGCCAGCAGCCCTTGGGGGGGGCCTAGCACAGATACGCAGTATTTT. Its translation: CASSPWGGPSTDTQYF.

V gene TRBV3-1 (or the pseudogene TRBV3-2) combines with J gene TRBJ2-3; TRBD2 aligns across 8 bases. Germline CDR1 is LGHDT and CDR2 is YNNKEL (reference sequence). Unmatched junction bases numbered 11, after V lost 8 bases and J lost 4 bases. This CDR3 region has 15 residues. This CDR3 reads CASGERAGVSDTQYF. Written as DNA, the CDR3 is TGTGCCAGCGGTGAGAGAGCGGGGGTGTCAGATACGCAGTATTTT.

This clone has just a few counts. The chain couples TRBV14 to TRBJ1-6, with 9 bases aligning to TRBD1. The J segment lost 7 bases and the V segment lost 1 base, leaving 5 bases of the junction unmatched. This CDR3 comprises 16 residues. Looked up from germline, CDR1 is SGHDN and CDR2 is FVKESK. The CDR3 region has the DNA TGTGCCAGCAGCCAAGGGGGACAGGGTAGGAATTCACCCCTCCACTTT. Its protein product is CASSQGGQGRNSPLHF.

This chain's CDR3 is CASSQPSTGLPGTDTQYF. DNA of the CDR3: TGTGCCAGCAGCCAACCAAGCACGGGACTCCCGGGCACAGATACGCAGTATTTT. The V gene is TRBV3-1 (or the pseudogene TRBV3-2), the J gene TRBJ2-3, with a weak D call TRBD2 (6 bases). CDR3 size: 18 residues. CDR1 is LGHDT and CDR2 is YNNKEL in the germline V gene (reference sequence). The V gene lost 2 bases and the J gene lost 1 base, with 19 bases spanning the gap.

This clone turned up a few times. The V call is TRBV30, the J call TRBJ1-1, with 7 bases matching TRBD1. V trimming: 3 bases; J trimming: 2 bases; junction bases outside the gene matches: 12. The CDR3 is 16 residues long. Germline V gene data show CDR1 as GTSNPN and CDR2 as SVGIG (reference sequence). CDR3 DNA: TGTGCCTGGAGACACCCGGGGACAGTAGGAAACACTGAAGCTTTCTTT. It translates to CAWRHPGTVGNTEAFF.

This clone was detected once. For the CDR3, the DNA is TGTGCCATCAGTTACAGGGGATTTGGTGGCTACACCTTC. The encoded protein is CAISYRGFGGYTF. V usage is TRBV10-3 and J usage is TRBJ1-2; 7 bases map to TRBD1. The CDR3 has 13 residues. The trim removed 5 bases at V and 7 bases at J, leaving 7 bases unmatched. Germline V gene lookup returns CDR1 ENHRY and CDR2 SYGVKD.

J is TRBJ1-1 and V is TRBV29-1, with D perhaps TRBD1 (6 bases). CDR1 SQVTM and CDR2 ANQGSEA come from the germline V gene. Between the trimmed V and J ends, which lost 3 bases and 1 base, there was a span of 6 bases. CDR3 size: 12 residues. In DNA, the CDR3 is TGCAGCGTTGAGGACAGGAACACTGAAGCTTTCTTT. Its protein is CSVEDRNTEAFF.

The chain joins TRBV11-2 to TRBJ1-2; no reliable D call. Germline values: CDR1 SGHAT, CDR2 FQNNGV. This CDR3 is 13 amino acids long. Trimming shortened V by 5 bases and J by 8 bases, and 15 bases separated the two germline ends. Here the CDR3 reads CASSVRAGRGYTF. The CDR3 DNA sequence: TGTGCCAGCAGCGTACGTGCGGGCCGGGGCTACACCTTC.

V gene TRBV30 combines with J gene TRBJ2-3, with D possibly TRBD2 on 7 matching bases. Germline CDR1 GTSNPN, CDR2 SVGIG (reference sequence). Trimming took off 0 bases at V and 6 bases at J, with 16 bases between the two ends. The CDR3 runs 15 residues. In DNA form, the CDR3 reads TGTGCCTGGAGTGTATTGGGGGGGGGCCCGGATACGCAGTATTTT. Translated, it gives CAWSVLGGGPDTQYF. The full variable domain, with the rest looked up from reference TRBV30 and TRBJ2-3, is SQTIHQWPATLVQPVGSPLSLECTVEGTSNPNLYWYRQAAGRGLQLLFYSVGIGQISSEVPQNLSASRPQDRQFILSSKKLLLSDSGFYLCAWSVLGGGPDTQYFGPGTRLTVL.

The V and J genes are TRBV5-8 and TRBJ1-3, with D perhaps matching TRBD1 (6 bases). The germline CDR1 and CDR2 sequences are SGHTS and YDEGEE. This CDR3 spans 15 amino acids. V was cut by 2 bases and J by 3 bases, with 12 bases left in between. In DNA form, the CDR3 reads TGTGCCAGCAGCTTCGGCAGGGGCTTTGGAAACACCATATATTTT. Translating it yields CASSFGRGFGNTIYF.